A few counts support the clone carrying this T cell receptor beta chain. Its antigen is unknown. CDR1 SNHLY and CDR2 FYNNEI come from the germline V gene. Trimming removed 2 bases from V and 1 base from J, with 5 bases in between. The CDR3 sequence is 13 residues long. This sample stems from a study of cytotoxic CD8 clonotypes in ibrutinib-treated CLL. Study in general: Outcomes included some 24 partial and 2 complete responses; after median roughly six years, roughly 14 stayed remitted and about twelve progressed. Points from the study as a whole: Clonality went higher at ibrutinib response and then dropped back toward baseline at progression.

Sequencing was performed with immunoSEQ multiplex PCR; in TCRdb, only in-frame clones are kept and a portion is missing. Of hundreds of thousands of clones in the sample, less than 75% were seen once. The sample was PBMCs, taken after 24 months of ibrutinib treatment. This receptor was taken from a human donor with chronic lymphocytic leukemia. The gene calls are TRBV2 and TRBJ1-2; no firm D call. The CDR3 loop reads CASSEYYNYGYTF. The CDR3 DNA follows: TGTGCCAGCAGTGAATATTATAACTATGGCTACACCTTC.